This record covers a single TCR beta chain. These data come from a study of control samples from healthy donors and cancer patients. The assay was immunoSEQ multiplex PCR, and TCRdb's table has in-frame clones only and misses some. The data show about 110,000 clones, 70% to 85% seen once. The V end lost 0 bases, the J end lost 2 bases, and 10 bases lay between the germline ends. The CDR3 consists of 15 residues. Germline-derived CDR1 and CDR2 are MNHEY and SVGAGI. The receptor was isolated from a man between 18 and 35 years old in good health. Sample: blood. The gene calls are TRBV6-5 and TRBJ1-1; no clear D. CDR3 loop: CASSYSRDRNTEAFF. For the CDR3, the DNA is TGTGCCAGCAGTTACTCGAGGGATCGTAACACTGAAGCTTTCTTT.